The present T cell receptor beta chain was sequenced within a study of human T cells and chemical hapten exposure. Study at large: Donors were sensitized with 2% DPC on the upper inner arm. Weekly scalp doses of diphenylcyclopropenone were given to patients during the roughly 24-week study.

This clonotype turned up a few times. Trimming shortened V by 4 bases and J by 5 bases, and 14 bases separated the two germline ends. Germline loops: CDR1 SGHTA, CDR2 FQGNSA. CDR3 length: 15 amino acids. TCRdb independently ran MiXCR on the RACE reads; one entry per CDR3 protein. The sample carries under 300,000 distinct CDR3 sequences, approximately 8.6% recorded once. Regarding time point: pre-sensitization, week 0. Treatment meaning: therapeutic diphenylcyclopropenone sensitization with weekly scalp DPC. The chain joins TRBV7-2 to TRBJ2-2, with D perhaps TRBD2 (5 bases). The receptor was derived from a woman aged 40 to 50 with alopecia areata. Some clones in this sample may be carry-over from other donors' samples. Sequenced here: whole blood, sampled in connection with sensitization to the hapten diphenylcyclopropenone (DPC). The CDR3 here is CASSSPRGGTGELFF. The CDR3 bases are TGTGCCAGCAGCTCGCCCCGGGGTGGAACCGGGGAGCTGTTTTTT.